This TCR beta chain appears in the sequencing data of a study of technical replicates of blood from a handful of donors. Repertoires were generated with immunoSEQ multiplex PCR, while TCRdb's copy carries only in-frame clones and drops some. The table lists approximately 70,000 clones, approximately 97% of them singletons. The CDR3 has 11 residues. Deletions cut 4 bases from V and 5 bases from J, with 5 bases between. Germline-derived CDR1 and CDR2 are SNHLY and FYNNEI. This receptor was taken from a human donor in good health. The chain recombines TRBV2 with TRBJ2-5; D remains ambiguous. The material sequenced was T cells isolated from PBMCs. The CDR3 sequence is CASSGHETQYF. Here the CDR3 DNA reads TGTGCCAGCAGTGGACATGAGACCCAGTACTTC.